This entry is about one T cell receptor (beta chain). This CDR3 spans 14 amino acids. Trimming left V 0 bases short and J 0 bases short, with 4 bases between. Per the germline V gene, CDR1 is SGHRS and CDR2 is YFSETQ. The data were obtained in a study of shared clonotypes between healthy human individuals. Measured with immunoSEQ multiplex PCR; TCRdb has only the in-frame clones, and not every one. The sample has some 360,000 clones, 73% seen once; the top ten hold roughly a tenth. The sequencing sample was made of memory CD4+ T cells sorted from blood. Subset given: CD45RA-negative fraction. The receptor was isolated from a young man in good health. This sequence joins TRBV5-1 and TRBJ1-3, with unresolved D. The CDR3, as DNA: TGCGCCAGCAGCTTGGTTGGCTCTGGAAACACCATATATTTT. It codes for CASSLVGSGNTIYF. The full variable domain, rest sourced from reference TRBV5-1 and TRBJ1-3, is KAGVTQTPRYLIKTRGQQVTLSCSPISGHRSVSWYQQTPGQGLQFLFEYFSETQRNKGNFPGRFSGRQFSNSRSEMNVSTLELGDSALYLCASSLVGSGNTIYFGEGSWLTVV.